Below, 10 T cell receptor beta chains from the same sample are listed, as sequenced in a study of blood T cells in healthy people across ages. Sample-barcoded 5' priming and a J-beta primer mix drove a second PCR of roughly 6 to 12 cycles. TCRdb processed the 5' RACE reads anew with MiXCR; each CDR3 protein has one entry. The table includes approximately 850,000 distinct CDR3 sequences, roughly 60% detected once. The material sequenced was blood. The source of these receptors is a man aged 25 to 40 in good health.

CDR3 amino acids: CASSSTGFGTEAFF. Here the CDR3 DNA reads TGCGCCAGCAGCTCAACAGGGTTCGGCACTGAAGCTTTCTTT. The chain is built from TRBV5-1 and TRBJ1-1; perhaps TRBD1 as D (6 bases). Per germline, CDR1 SGHRS and CDR2 YFSETQ. The length of the CDR3 is 14 residues. Trimming cost V 3 bases and J 4 bases, with 13 bases left between them.

This clonotype was counted only a few times. This chain connects TRBV6-2 or TRBV6-3 to TRBJ2-7, with TRBD2 matching over 7 bases. Germline V gene lookup returns CDR1 MNHEY and CDR2 SVGEGT. V shed 10 bases and J 2 bases; nucleotides not matched to a gene: 17. The CDR3 is 16 residues long. CDR3 nucleotides: TGTGCCACCGGTACGGTTGGCGGGAGTCTCGCCTACGAGCAGTACTTC. Amino acid sequence: CATGTVGGSLAYEQYF.

The J gene is TRBJ1-1, the V gene TRBV6-1; no clear D. The germline V gene encodes CDR1 MNHNS and CDR2 SASEGT. V was trimmed by 6 bases and J by 7 bases, leaving 21 bases between them. The CDR3 totals 15 residues. CDR3 bases: TGTGCCAGCAGCTCCTTCTTAGGCCGTTACATTGAAGCTTTCTTT. Its protein is CASSSFLGRYIEAFF.

J is TRBJ2-5 and V is TRBV20-1, with D possibly matching TRBD2 (7 bases). Matching the DNA end better, TRBJ2-7 makes the J call doubtful. Germline values: CDR1 DFQATT, CDR2 SNEGSKA (reference sequence). This CDR3 region has 13 residues. Written as DNA, the CDR3 is TGCAGTGCTAATGGGAGGGGGACCTACGAGCAGTACTTC. Its translation is CSANGRGTYEQYF.

This clonotype was seen just once. The rearrangement joins TRBV6-5 to TRBJ1-2, with 8 bases that match TRBD1. This CDR3 is 14 amino acids long. J was trimmed by 0 bases and V by 5 bases; bases with no gene match: 2. Looked up from germline, CDR1 is MNHEY and CDR2 is SVGAGI. The chain's CDR3 is CASSGQGANYGYTF. CDR3 nucleotide sequence: TGTGCCAGCAGTGGACAGGGTGCTAACTATGGCTACACCTTC.

The genes are TRBV12-5 and TRBJ2-7; D is ambiguous. The DNA end is a closer match to TRBJ2-5, so the J assignment may be wrong. CDR1 is LGHNT, CDR2 FRNRAP, per germline. The CDR3 is 13 amino acids. The CDR3 sequence: CASGPGGVETQYF. The CDR3 coding sequence is TGTGCTAGTGGCCCCGGTGGGGTAGAGACCCAGTACTTC.

This clonotype was counted only a few times. The chain has TRBV7-2 and TRBJ2-3; D remains ambiguous. The germline V gene encodes CDR1 SGHTA and CDR2 FQGNSA. With 5 bases removed from V and 5 bases from J, the gap between germline ends came to 20 bases. This CDR3 is 16 amino acids long. The DNA of the CDR3 is TGTGCCAGCAGCCAAACTCGGGTCAGCTACGGAGATACGCAGTATTTT. Translating gives CASSQTRVSYGDTQYF.

The chain carries TRBV4-2 and TRBJ2-7; TRBD2 agrees at 8 bases. The J call may be wrong; the DNA end is better matched by TRBJ2-5. Germline loops: CDR1 LGHNA, CDR2 YNFKEQ. This CDR3 has 18 residues. CDR3 amino acids: CASSEAGTRGEFGETQYF. CDR3 sequence (DNA): TGTGCCAGCAGTGAGGCCGGGACTAGGGGGGAGTTTGGAGAGACCCAGTACTTC.

In its sample, this clonotype was seen many times. This chain connects TRBV5-1 to TRBJ2-5; 7 positions match TRBD2. Germline V gene data show CDR1 as SGHRS and CDR2 as YFSETQ. The CDR3 is made up of 15 amino acids. V gave up 1 base and J gave up 5 bases; unmatched junction bases: 8. The CDR3 loop reads CASSLLAGDVETQYF. For the CDR3, the DNA is TGCGCCAGCAGCTTGTTGGCGGGAGATGTGGAGACCCAGTACTTC.

This clonotype was seen a handful of times. The chain joins TRBV28 to TRBJ2-7; 9 nucleotides line up with TRBD1. Per the germline V gene, CDR1 is MDHEN and CDR2 is SYDVKM. The length of the CDR3 is 15 residues. V lost 1 base and J lost 4; bases outside the gene matches: 5. CDR3 sequence reads: CASSLSGTGLYEQYF. The CDR3 region has the DNA TGTGCCAGCAGTTTATCCGGGACAGGGTTATACGAGCAGTACTTC.